This entry is about one TCR beta chain. Its antigen is currently unknown. This specimen comes from a study of siplizumab effects on memory and regulatory T cells. Study observations and caveats: Among mappable alloreactive CD4+ clones, the Treg-derived fraction averaged 68.8% with siplizumab versus roughly 27% in controls. Proliferating CD4+ or CD8+ clones, roughly 75-96% of them, lacked an assignable naive or memory phenotype. Naive T cells looked more diverse than memory cells and looked like major alloresponse contributors. Unstimulated subset assignment was obtained for only a minor fraction of alloreactive clones.

The CDR3 runs to 12 residues. V lost 7 bases to trimming and J lost 1 base, with 7 bases between them. Assay used: immunoSEQ multiplex PCR; TCRdb lists only in-frame clones, some missing. Of around 77,000 clones listed, about 90% are singletons. This sequence was found in a human donor in good health. The chain recombines TRBV23-1 with TRBJ1-1; no firm D call. TRBV23-1 is reported as an ORF; its role is uncertain. Specimen: CD8+ T cells sorted from blood. As DNA, the CDR3 is TGCGCCAGCACGAAACCGAACACTGAAGCTTTCTTT. Translated: CASTKPNTEAFF.